One sample yielded the 30 T cell receptor beta chains listed below, sequenced in a study of blood T cell repertoires in COVID-19. Repertoires were generated with immunoSEQ multiplex PCR, while TCRdb's copy carries only in-frame clones and drops some. The sample lists roughly 100,000 clones; 82% were seen once. The material sequenced was peripheral blood. The receptors were gathered from a man in his 60s with acute or convalescent COVID-19.

The chain employs TRBV7-9 and TRBJ1-6; 12 bases are shared with TRBD1. CDR1 is SEHNR, CDR2 FQNEAQ, per germline (reference sequence). The J segment lost 12 bases and the V segment lost 1 base, leaving 4 bases of the junction unmatched. This CDR3 contains 15 residues. The CDR3, as DNA: TGTGCCAGCAGCTTAGTCGGGACAGGGGGCAAACCCCTCCACTTT. Residues: CASSLVGTGGKPLHF.

The genes are TRBV28 and TRBJ1-6; 9 nucleotides match TRBD1. V lost 5 bases and J lost 10; bases outside the gene matches: 9. In germline, CDR1 is MDHEN, CDR2 SYDVKM. The CDR3 has 15 residues. The CDR3 here is CASSPGTGYGSPLHF. The CDR3 bases are TGTGCCAGCAGTCCCGGGACAGGGTACGGGTCACCCCTCCACTTT.

This chain uses TRBV3-1 (or the pseudogene TRBV3-2) with TRBJ2-7; 7 nucleotides align to TRBD2. Germline V gene lookup returns CDR1 LGHDT and CDR2 YNNKEL (reference sequence). The V segment lost 0 bases and the J segment 5 bases; nucleotides outside the gene matches: 1. This CDR3 is 13 amino acids long. The DNA of the CDR3 is TGTGCCAGCAGCCAAGACGGGGGGAACGAGCAGTACTTC. Its translation is CASSQDGGNEQYF.

The CDR3 is CASSPQGFSNQPQHF. CDR3 DNA sequence: TGTGCCAGCAGTCCACAGGGATTTAGCAATCAGCCCCAGCATTTT. The chain joins TRBV6-2 or TRBV6-3 to TRBJ1-5; D is possibly TRBD1 (6 bases). The ends were cut back, 5 bases at V and 0 bases at J, with 11 bases in the middle. The germline CDR1 and CDR2 sequences are MNHEY and SVGEGT. There are 15 residues in the CDR3.

The V call is TRBV9, the J call TRBJ1-4; possible D gene TRBD1, 6 bases. The CDR3 covers 16 residues. Per germline, CDR1 SGDLS and CDR2 YYNGEE. V was trimmed by 3 bases and J by 5 bases, leaving 17 bases between them. The CDR3 DNA follows: TGTGCCAGCAGCGGCTCACCTGGACAGATAAATGAAAAACTGTTTTTT. This translates into CASSGSPGQINEKLFF.

The chain carries TRBV10-3 and TRBJ1-5; unclear D gene. CDR3 size: 16 residues. Looked up from germline, CDR1 is ENHRY and CDR2 is SYGVKD. Deletions cut 4 bases from V and 9 bases from J, with 22 bases between. The CDR3 DNA follows: TGTGCCATCAGTGCATCTTGGACCGAGGGAATCATGCCCCAGCATTTT. Translation: CAISASWTEGIMPQHF.

V and J are TRBV24-1 and TRBJ2-1; D remains unclear. This CDR3 has 11 residues. CDR1 and CDR2 from the germline V gene are KGHDR and SFDVKD. Trimming took 4 bases from V and 6 from J, leaving 3 bases between them. The CDR3 DNA reads as TGTGCCACCAGTGACTTCAATGAGCAGTTCTTC. Protein: CATSDFNEQFF.

The chain carries TRBV7-2 and TRBJ1-3; maybe TRBD1 (6 bases). This CDR3 has 15 amino acids. The germline CDR1 and CDR2 sequences are SGHTA and FQGNSA. V was clipped by 8 bases and J by 0 bases, with 14 bases between them. This chain's CDR3 is CASADGGFSGNTIYF. CDR3 nucleotides: TGTGCCAGCGCCGATGGGGGCTTCTCTGGAAACACCATATATTTT.

The chain recombines TRBV5-4 with TRBJ1-1; TRBD1 matches 7 bases. The CDR3 loop spans 14 amino acids. J was trimmed by 7 bases and V by 2 bases; bases with no gene match: 8. Germline assignment: CDR1 SGHNT and CDR2 YYREEE (reference sequence). CDR3 bases: TGTGCCAGCAGCTTTGATGGGACAGCCAATGAAGCTTTCTTT. Translating gives CASSFDGTANEAFF.

This clone occurred a few times. V is TRBV30 and J is TRBJ1-6, with D tentatively TRBD1 (6 bases). Germline V gene lookup returns CDR1 GTSNPN and CDR2 SVGIG (reference sequence). The CDR3 extends over 15 amino acids. Trimming pared 2 bases from V and 7 bases from J, leaving 15 bases between. CDR3 loop: CAWSPSRGNNSPLHF. CDR3 DNA sequence: TGTGCCTGGAGTCCCTCCAGGGGAAACAATTCACCCCTCCACTTT.

This chain joins TRBV21-1 and TRBJ1-3; no check of the table's D call, TRBD1, against the DNA was made. TRBV21-1 is shown as a pseudogene. The CDR3 contains 11 residues. This chain's CDR3 is CATDTGNTIYF. CDR3 nucleotides: TGTGCCACGGACACTGGAAACACCATATATTTT.

The chain is built from TRBV2 and TRBJ2-2; 8 bases are a match to TRBD1. This CDR3 comprises 15 residues. From germline, CDR1 is SNHLY and CDR2 FYNNEI. J gave up 0 bases and V 6 bases, and 3 bases lay outside the gene matches. The CDR3 DNA sequence: TGTGCCAGCAGCAAGGACAGGGCGAACACCGGGGAGCTGTTTTTT. This sequence encodes CASSKDRANTGELFF.

V and J are TRBV27 and TRBJ2-7, with TRBD2 matching over 7 bases. Trimming removed 0 bases from V and 2 bases from J; junction bases left unmatched: 7. The CDR3 is made up of 16 amino acids. Per germline, CDR1 MNHEY and CDR2 SMNVEV (reference sequence). CDR3 residues: CASSLSLAGETYEQYF. The CDR3 coding sequence is TGTGCCAGCAGTTTATCTCTTGCGGGAGAGACCTACGAGCAGTACTTC.

This chain connects TRBV10-3 to TRBJ1-5; maybe TRBD1 (6 bases). Trimming cost V 3 bases and J 3 bases, with 9 bases left between them. This CDR3 is built from 14 residues. Germline V gives CDR1 ENHRY, CDR2 SYGVKD. The CDR3: CAISERGNNQPQHF. The CDR3 nucleotides read TGTGCCATCAGTGAAAGGGGGAACAATCAGCCCCAGCATTTT.

This clone has just a few counts. The rearrangement links TRBV11-3 to TRBJ2-3; D perhaps matches TRBD1 (5 bases). The CDR3 is 15 residues long. The germline V gene encodes CDR1 SGHNT and CDR2 YENEEA. Trimming left V 5 bases short and J 0 bases short, with 12 bases between. The CDR3 coding sequence is TGTGCCAGCAGCCAACGACAGATTAGCACAGATACGCAGTATTTT. It is translated as CASSQRQISTDTQYF.

This rearrangement joins TRBV24-1 to TRBJ2-5; perhaps TRBD1 as D (5 bases). The CDR3 runs 15 residues. The V gene's germline CDR1 is KGHDR and CDR2 SFDVKD. The V and J ends lost 4 bases and 5 bases respectively, with 16 bases between them. This chain's CDR3 is CATSDAGFSGETQYF. The DNA of the CDR3 is TGTGCCACCAGTGACGCAGGGTTCTCTGGCGAGACCCAGTACTTC.

The chain links TRBV4-3 to TRBJ2-2; maybe TRBD2 (5 bases). Germline CDR1 LGHNA, CDR2 YSLEER. Trimming left V 2 bases short and J 5 bases short, with 9 bases between. The CDR3 extends over 14 amino acids. CDR3 amino acids: CASSQTGGTGELFF. The DNA for the CDR3 is TGCGCCAGCAGCCAAACCGGCGGGACCGGGGAGCTGTTTTTT.

The sample holds a few counts of this clone. The genes are TRBV4-1 and TRBJ2-7; 11 bases agree with TRBD2. J lost 6 bases, V lost 1 base, and 11 bases had no gene match. In germline, CDR1 is MGHRA, CDR2 YSYEKL. The CDR3 runs 17 residues. In nucleotides, the CDR3 is TGCGCCAGCAGCCAAGTGTTGTTCTCTAGCGGGGGGCCCGAGCAGTACTTC. Translating gives CASSQVLFSSGGPEQYF.

This clone was seen only once. J is TRBJ1-1 and V is TRBV7-3; TRBD1 is a possible D gene (5 bases). The length of the CDR3 is 15 residues. Trimming left V 5 bases short and J 0 bases short, with 13 bases between. Looked up from germline, CDR1 is SGHTA and CDR2 is FQGTGA. The CDR3 DNA reads TGTGCCAGCAGCCCCTTAGGGGCTATGAACACTGAAGCTTTCTTT. Its protein is CASSPLGAMNTEAFF. Full variable domain (remainder filled in from reference TRBV7-3 and TRBJ1-1): GAGVSQTPSNKVTEKGKYVELRCDPISGHTALYWYRQSLGQGPEFLIYFQGTGAADDSGLPNDRFFAVRPEGSVSTLKIQRTERGDSAVYLCASSPLGAMNTEAFFGQGTRLTVV.

V gene TRBV12-3 or TRBV12-4 combines with J gene TRBJ1-4, with D perhaps matching TRBD1 (5 bases). The CDR3 runs to 13 residues. V was trimmed by 6 bases and J by 8 bases, leaving 13 bases between them. The CDR3, as DNA: TGTGCCAGCAGCTTTGAGGGGAGGGAAAAACTGTTTTTT. Translation gives CASSFEGREKLFF.

The chain carries TRBV5-1 and TRBJ1-2, with 8 bases lining up with TRBD1. Germline CDR1 is SGHRS and CDR2 is YFSETQ. V shed 4 bases and J 0 bases; nucleotides not matched to a gene: 8. The CDR3 spans 16 residues. The CDR3 DNA reads TGCGCCAGCAGCCTGAGGACAGGGAATGCTAACTATGGCTACACCTTC. Translating it yields CASSLRTGNANYGYTF. The whole variable domain, remainder taken from reference TRBV5-1 and TRBJ1-2, is KAGVTQTPRYLIKTRGQQVTLSCSPISGHRSVSWYQQTPGQGLQFLFEYFSETQRNKGNFPGRFSGRQFSNSRSEMNVSTLELGDSALYLCASSLRTGNANYGYTFGSGTRLTVV.

This chain links TRBV4-2 with TRBJ2-7; 12 bases line up with TRBD1. The CDR3 consists of 15 residues. Looked up from germline, CDR1 is LGHNA and CDR2 is YNFKEQ. V shed 2 bases and J 6 bases; nucleotides not matched to a gene: 5. The CDR3 DNA sequence: TGTGCCAGCAGCCAATCCGGGACAGGGGGCATCGAGCAGTACTTC. Protein product: CASSQSGTGGIEQYF.

CDR3 bases: TGTGCCAGCAGTTTACAGGGGCCGGATCAGCCCCAGCATTTT. The encoded protein is CASSLQGPDQPQHF. The V gene is TRBV27, the J gene TRBJ1-5; D may be TRBD1 (6 bases). Per the germline V gene, CDR1 is MNHEY and CDR2 is SMNVEV (reference sequence). Between the trimmed V and J ends, which lost 2 bases and 5 bases, there was a span of 10 bases. The CDR3 length is 14 residues.

About this clone: At one of its ends the junction is not consistent with the germline gene, which may arise from a read error. J is TRBJ2-2 and V is TRBV7-7; the D is unclear. Germline lookup yields CDR1 SSHAT and CDR2 FNYEAQ (reference sequence). The CDR3 has 19 residues. For the CDR3, the DNA is TGTGCTAGCAGCTTAGCATCTATACGACCCCCACCGGGCACCGGGGAGCTGTTTTTT. This encodes CASSLASIRPPPGTGELFF.

V usage is TRBV12-3 or TRBV12-4 and J usage is TRBJ2-2; 10 bases are a match to TRBD2. J lost 7 bases, V lost 8 bases, and 4 bases had no gene match. This CDR3 is built from 13 residues. CDR3 sequence (DNA): TGTGCCAGCCTTCTAGCGGGAGTCGGGGAGCTGTTTTTT. It specifies CASLLAGVGELFF.

The chain couples TRBV6-4 to TRBJ1-5, with D uncertain. Germline CDR1 MRHNA, CDR2 SNTAGT. Trimming took off 2 bases at V and 0 bases at J, with 14 bases between the two ends. The CDR3 extends over 17 amino acids. The CDR3 DNA follows: TGTGCCAGCAGTGACGAGGATCTGGAGGATAGCAATCAGCCCCAGCATTTT. Protein product: CASSDEDLEDSNQPQHF.

The rearrangement joins TRBV5-8 to TRBJ1-5; TRBD1 matches at 7 bases. The CDR3 length is 16 residues. Trimming at V came to 4 bases and at J to 3 bases, leaving 10 bases not matched to a gene. From germline, CDR1 is SGHTS and CDR2 YDEGEE. The CDR3: CASSPARGALNQPQHF. CDR3 sequence (DNA): TGTGCCAGCAGCCCAGCCAGGGGGGCGCTCAATCAGCCCCAGCATTTT.

This clone was picked up a small number of times. The gene calls are TRBV3-1 (or the pseudogene TRBV3-2) and TRBJ1-3, with D unclear. The CDR3 consists of 14 residues. The V gene lost 2 bases and the J gene lost 8 bases, with 13 bases spanning the gap. Germline V lookup: CDR1 LGHDT, CDR2 YNNKEL (reference sequence). Here the CDR3 DNA reads TGTGCCAGCAGCCAACCCGACATTGTGGACACCATATATTTT. This sequence encodes CASSQPDIVDTIYF.

V and J are TRBV6-5 and TRBJ2-7; D is possibly TRBD1 (6 bases). The CDR3 is made up of 14 amino acids. Trimming removed 5 bases at V and 3 bases at J, with 14 bases between. The germline gives CDR1 MNHEY, CDR2 SVGAGI. Here the CDR3 reads CASSTPDRNYEQYF. The CDR3 DNA is TGTGCCAGCAGTACCCCCGACAGGAACTACGAGCAGTACTTC.

The V call is TRBV10-3, the J call TRBJ2-3; 8 bases are a match to TRBD2. Per germline, CDR1 ENHRY and CDR2 SYGVKD. With 3 bases clipped from V and 1 base from J, the junction kept 6 bases outside the gene matches. This CDR3 spans 16 amino acids. The CDR3 protein is CAISDLAAGGTDTQYF. The CDR3 DNA is TGTGCCATCAGTGATTTGGCAGCGGGAGGCACAGATACGCAGTATTTT.